A single sample is the source of the 10 T cell receptor beta chains below, sequenced in a study of cytomegalovirus exposure and HLA in healthy donors. The table came from immunoSEQ multiplex PCR; TCRdb's copy has only in-frame clones and leaves some out. This table holds around 220,000 clones, 65% to 85% found once. Sequenced: PBMCs. These receptors came from a woman in her twenties or thirties in good health and CMV-seropositive.

As for this clone: Mismatch with germline at one junction end may stem from a read error. The chain's CDR3 is CSVVASKNIQYF. The CDR3 region has the DNA TGCAGCGTTGTGGCTTCCAAAAACATTCAGTACTTT. The chain links TRBV29-1 to TRBJ2-4; unclear D gene. The length of the CDR3 is 12 residues. Germline V CDR1 and CDR2: SQVTM, ANQGSEA.

Here the CDR3 reads CASSRGDRGNEQFF. The CDR3 nucleotides read TGTGCCAGCAGCAGAGGGGACAGGGGCAATGAGCAGTTCTTC. This chain joins TRBV9 and TRBJ2-1, with 10 bases lining up with TRBD1. This CDR3 comprises 14 residues. Trimming removed 4 bases from V and 6 bases from J; junction bases left unmatched: 4. Germline lookup yields CDR1 SGDLS and CDR2 YYNGEE.

The chain carries TRBV29-1 and TRBJ1-1; possibly TRBD1 for D (5 bases). Trimming took 2 bases from V and 4 from J, leaving 11 bases between them. This CDR3 contains 13 residues. CDR1 is SQVTM and CDR2 is ANQGSEA in the germline V gene. CDR3 DNA sequence: TGCAGCGTTGAACAGGGTGGGGGCACTGAAGCTTTCTTT. This sequence encodes CSVEQGGGTEAFF.

The V gene is TRBV2, the J gene TRBJ1-5, with D uncertain. Germline CDR1 SNHLY, CDR2 FYNNEI. Trimming removed 4 bases at V and 2 bases at J, with 12 bases between. The CDR3 is 15 amino acids. The CDR3 DNA sequence: TGTGCCAGCAGTGGAGGGTACGGCGGCAATCAGCCCCAGCATTTT. Protein product: CASSGGYGGNQPQHF.

J is TRBJ2-2 and V is TRBV23-1; TRBD1 agrees at 7 bases. TRBV23-1 is given ORF status, its function remaining uncertain. J lost 2 bases, V lost 6 bases, and 3 bases had no gene match. The CDR3 is made up of 14 amino acids. CDR3 DNA: TGCGCCAGCAGGGGGGACAGCAACACCGGGGAGCTGTTTTTT. It codes for CASRGDSNTGELFF.

This chain joins TRBV18 and TRBJ2-7; D is perhaps TRBD1 (5 bases). Trimming cost V 0 bases and J 2 bases, with 17 bases left between them. CDR1 is KGHSH, CDR2 LQKENI, per germline. CDR3 length: 17 residues. The CDR3 DNA sequence: TGTGCCAGCTCACCACCGTTGGGGCTGGGATCGGCCTACGAGCAGTACTTC. Its translation: CASSPPLGLGSAYEQYF.

The gene calls are TRBV11-3 and TRBJ2-5; D gene ambiguous. CDR1 SGHNT and CDR2 YENEEA come from the germline V gene. V was pared by 4 bases and J by 3 bases, with 3 bases between. The length of the CDR3 is 11 residues. The CDR3 spells CASSSKETQYF. The DNA of the CDR3 is TGTGCCAGCAGCTCCAAAGAGACCCAGTACTTC. Together with reference TRBV11-3 and TRBJ2-5, the CDR3 gives the full variable domain: EAGVVQSPRYKIIEKKQPVAFWCNPISGHNTLYWYLQNLGQGPELLIRYENEEAVDDSQLPKDRFSAERLKGVDSTLKIQPAELGDSAVYLCASSSKETQYFGPGTRLLVL.

The J gene is TRBJ2-3, the V gene TRBV18; D gene ambiguous. The CDR3 is 17 amino acids. V was clipped by 1 base and J by 2 bases, with 16 bases between them. The germline V gene encodes CDR1 KGHSH and CDR2 LQKENI. DNA for the CDR3: TGTGCCAGCTCACCACTGTCCCTAGTCCCTACCACAGATACGCAGTATTTT. Protein sequence: CASSPLSLVPTTDTQYF. Variable domain in full (rest from reference TRBV18 and TRBJ2-3): NAGVMQNPRHLVRRRGQEARLRCSPMKGHSHVYWYRQLPEEGLKFMVYLQKENIIDESGMPKERFSAEFPKEGPSILRIQQVVRGDSAAYFCASSPLSLVPTTDTQYFGPGTRLTVL.

The V and J genes are TRBV28 and TRBJ1-1; 7 bases are a match to TRBD1. CDR1 is MDHEN, CDR2 SYDVKM, per germline. The V and J ends lost 4 bases and 7 bases, in that order; junction bases with no gene match: 0. The CDR3 extends over 11 amino acids. The CDR3 sequence is CASSSGGEAFF. For the CDR3, the DNA is TGTGCCAGCAGTTCAGGGGGTGAAGCTTTCTTT.

This rearrangement joins TRBV7-6 to TRBJ2-1; no clear D. V lost 1 base and J lost 3, with 7 bases in between. There are 14 residues in the CDR3. Germline V CDR1 and CDR2: SGHVS, FNYEAQ. The CDR3 nucleotides are TGTGCCAGCAGCTTAGTAGGGTTCTACAATGAGCAGTTCTTC. Translating gives CASSLVGFYNEQFF.